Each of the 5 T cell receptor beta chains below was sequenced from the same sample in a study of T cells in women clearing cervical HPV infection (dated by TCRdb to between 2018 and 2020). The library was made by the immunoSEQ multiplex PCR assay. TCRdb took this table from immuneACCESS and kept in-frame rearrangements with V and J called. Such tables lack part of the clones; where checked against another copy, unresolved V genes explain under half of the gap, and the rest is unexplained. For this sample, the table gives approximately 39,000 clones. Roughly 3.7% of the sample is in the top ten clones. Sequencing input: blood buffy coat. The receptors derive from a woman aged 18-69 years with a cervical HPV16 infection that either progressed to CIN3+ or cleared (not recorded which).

The CDR3 bases that were read are TGTGCCAGCAGACCCGGGACAGGGGCGGGAAAA. It codes for CASRPGTGAGK. The entire CDR3 is CASRPGTGAGKLFF. The chain combines TRBV12-3 or TRBV12-4 with TRBJ1-4, with 10 bases fitting TRBD1. The read halts 3 residues ahead of the CDR3 end, with the missing end drawn from the germline J gene. The CDR3 runs to 14 residues. Trimming at V came to 6 bases and at J to 10 bases, leaving 8 bases not matched to a gene.

Partial CDR3 DNA: TGTGCCAGCAGGGACAGGGGAGGTTCCAACTATGGC. It translates to CASRDRGGSNYG. The whole CDR3 protein reads CASRDRGGSNYGYTF. The chain has TRBV2 and TRBJ1-2; 9 bases map to TRBD1. Sequencing ends 3 residues short of the CDR3 end; the germline J gene provides the rest. The CDR3 is made up of 15 amino acids. The germline CDR1 and CDR2 sequences are SNHLY and FYNNEI. V was clipped by 6 bases and J by 2 bases; unmatched bases: 7.

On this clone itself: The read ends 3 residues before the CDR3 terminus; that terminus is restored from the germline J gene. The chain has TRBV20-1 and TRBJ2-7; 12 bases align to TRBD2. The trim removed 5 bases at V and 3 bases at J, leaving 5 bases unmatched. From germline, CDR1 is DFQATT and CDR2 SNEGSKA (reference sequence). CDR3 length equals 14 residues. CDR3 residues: CSALSSGGGYEQYF. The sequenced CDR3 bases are TGCAGTGCTCTGTCTAGCGGGGGGGGCTACGAG.

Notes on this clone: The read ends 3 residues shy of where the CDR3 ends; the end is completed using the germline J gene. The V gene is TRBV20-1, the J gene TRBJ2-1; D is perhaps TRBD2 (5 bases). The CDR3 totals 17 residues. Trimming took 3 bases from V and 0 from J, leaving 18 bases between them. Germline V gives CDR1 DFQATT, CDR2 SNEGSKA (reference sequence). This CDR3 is CSASGGAASSSYNEQFF. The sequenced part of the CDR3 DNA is TGCAGTGCTAGTGGAGGAGCAGCGTCCTCCTCCTACAATGAG.

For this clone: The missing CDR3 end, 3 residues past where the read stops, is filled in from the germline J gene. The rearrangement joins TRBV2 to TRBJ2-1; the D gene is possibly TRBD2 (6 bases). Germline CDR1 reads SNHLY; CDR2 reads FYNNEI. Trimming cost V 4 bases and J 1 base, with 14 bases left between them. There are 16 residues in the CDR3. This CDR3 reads CASSGLVGTSYNEQFF. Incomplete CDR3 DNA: TGTGCCAGCAGTGGACTAGTGGGTACTTCCTACAATGAG.